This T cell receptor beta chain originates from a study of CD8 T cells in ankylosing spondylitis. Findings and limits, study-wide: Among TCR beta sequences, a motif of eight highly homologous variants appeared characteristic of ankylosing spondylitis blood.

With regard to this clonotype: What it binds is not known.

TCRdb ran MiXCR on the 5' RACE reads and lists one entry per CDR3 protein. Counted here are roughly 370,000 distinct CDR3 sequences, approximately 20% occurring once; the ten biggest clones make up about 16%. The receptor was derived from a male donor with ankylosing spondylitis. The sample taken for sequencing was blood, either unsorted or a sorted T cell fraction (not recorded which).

CDR3 loop: CASRKSGTRTDTQYF. DNA for the CDR3: TGTGCCAGCAGGAAAAGCGGGACTCGCACAGATACGCAGTATTTT. This rearrangement joins TRBV28 to TRBJ2-3; 7 bases align to TRBD2. Per germline, CDR1 MDHEN and CDR2 SYDVKM. The V and J ends lost 6 bases and 1 base, in that order; junction bases with no gene match: 7. There are 15 residues in the CDR3.